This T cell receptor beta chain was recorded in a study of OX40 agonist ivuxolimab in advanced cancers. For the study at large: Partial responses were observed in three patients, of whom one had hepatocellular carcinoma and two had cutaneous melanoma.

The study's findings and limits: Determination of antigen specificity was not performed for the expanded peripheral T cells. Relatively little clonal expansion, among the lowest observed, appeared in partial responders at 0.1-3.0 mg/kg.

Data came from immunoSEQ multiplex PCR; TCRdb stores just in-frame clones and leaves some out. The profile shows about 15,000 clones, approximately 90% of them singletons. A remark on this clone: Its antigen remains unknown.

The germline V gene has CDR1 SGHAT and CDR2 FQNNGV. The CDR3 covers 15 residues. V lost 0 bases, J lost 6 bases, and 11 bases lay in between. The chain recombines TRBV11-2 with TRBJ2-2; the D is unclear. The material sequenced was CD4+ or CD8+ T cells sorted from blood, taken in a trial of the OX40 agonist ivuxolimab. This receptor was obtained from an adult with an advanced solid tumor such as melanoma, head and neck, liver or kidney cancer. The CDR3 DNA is TGTGCCAGCAGCTTAGATGGAAATGTGCCCGGGGAGCTGTTTTTT. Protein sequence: CASSLDGNVPGELFF.